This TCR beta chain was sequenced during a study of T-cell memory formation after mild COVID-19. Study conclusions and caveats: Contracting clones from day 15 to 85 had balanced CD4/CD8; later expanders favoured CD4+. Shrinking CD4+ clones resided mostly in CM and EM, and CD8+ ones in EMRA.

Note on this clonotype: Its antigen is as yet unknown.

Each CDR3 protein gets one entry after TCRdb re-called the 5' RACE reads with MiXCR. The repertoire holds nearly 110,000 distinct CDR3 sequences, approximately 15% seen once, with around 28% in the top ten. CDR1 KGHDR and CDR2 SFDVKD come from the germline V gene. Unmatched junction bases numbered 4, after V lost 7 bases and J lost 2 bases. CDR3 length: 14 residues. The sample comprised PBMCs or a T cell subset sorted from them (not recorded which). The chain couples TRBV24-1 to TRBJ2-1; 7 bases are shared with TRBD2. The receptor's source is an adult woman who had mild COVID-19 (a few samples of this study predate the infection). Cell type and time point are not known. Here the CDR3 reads CATSHGRTYNEQFF. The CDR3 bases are TGTGCCACCAGCCACGGGAGGACCTACAATGAGCAGTTCTTC.